This T cell receptor (beta chain) was captured by sequencing in a study of T cells in Graves' hyperthyroidism and ophthalmopathy. Study-level results: The model foresaw ophthalmopathy a median approximately 6.1 months prior to onset. Most expanded thyroid clonotypes above 0.001 recurred in blood.

The CDR3 regions of TCR beta were amplified from RNA transcripts. RT-PCR in the first round (using the HTBI primer set) targeted the TCR CDR3. TCRdb passed the multiplex PCR reads through MiXCR, listing each CDR3 protein once. The sample contains 45,000 to 55,000 distinct CDR3 sequences, roughly 51% of which appear only once. As to this clonotype: What it recognizes is unknown.

The CDR3 extends over 13 amino acids. Looked up from germline, CDR1 is SGHVS and CDR2 is FNYEAQ. Trimming at V came to 1 base and at J to 9 bases, leaving 2 bases not matched to a gene. The patients, who ranged from 18 to 65 in age, presented with newly diagnosed hyperthyroidism lasting under 2 months. Patients with uncontrolled infections, other autoimmune diseases, pregnancy or lactation were excluded. Material for sequencing was peripheral blood or thyroid tissue (not recorded which). The V call is TRBV7-6, the J call TRBJ1-5; 8 bases map to TRBD1. This clonotype originated in a man between 18 and 35 years old with Graves' hyperthyroidism. As DNA, the CDR3 is TGTGCCAGCAGCTTAGGGACAGGGATGCCCCAGCATTTT. Its protein is CASSLGTGMPQHF.